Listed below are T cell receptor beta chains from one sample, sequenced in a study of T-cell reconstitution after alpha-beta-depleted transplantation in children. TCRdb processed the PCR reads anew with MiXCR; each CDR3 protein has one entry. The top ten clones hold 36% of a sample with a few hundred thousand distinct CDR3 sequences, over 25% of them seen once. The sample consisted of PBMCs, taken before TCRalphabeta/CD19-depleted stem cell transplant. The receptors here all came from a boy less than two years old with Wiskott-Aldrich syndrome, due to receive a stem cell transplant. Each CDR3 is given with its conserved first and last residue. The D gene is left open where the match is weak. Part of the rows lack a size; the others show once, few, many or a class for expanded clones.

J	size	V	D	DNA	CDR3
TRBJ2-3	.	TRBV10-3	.	TGTGCCATCAGTGACCTTGAGGTCGGGGGAGATACGCAGTATTTT	CAISDLEVGGDTQYF
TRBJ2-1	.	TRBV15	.	TGTGCCACCAGCAGTCCCGGGGGCGCCCACAATGAGCAGTTCTTC	CATSSPGGAHNEQFF
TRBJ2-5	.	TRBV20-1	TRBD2	TGCAGTGCAGGGGCCGGCGGGAGGGCCTGGAGAGAGACCCAGTACTTC	CSAGAGGRAWRETQYF
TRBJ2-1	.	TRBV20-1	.	TGCAGTGCTAGAGACCCTTGGCGGGACAACTACAATGAGCAGTTCTTC	CSARDPWRDNYNEQFF
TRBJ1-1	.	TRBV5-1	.	TGCGCCAGCAGCCACATACAGGGTGGAGGGACTGAAGCTTTCTTT	CASSHIQGGGTEAFF
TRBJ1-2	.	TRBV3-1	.	TGTGCCAGCAGCCAAGGTCTTCTTGGGGCAATCTATGGCTACACCTTC	CASSQGLLGAIYGYTF
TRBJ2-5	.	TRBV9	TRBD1	TGTGCCAGCAGCCTCCGGGACAGGGGCTTAGAAGAGACCCAGTACTTC	CASSLRDRGLEETQYF
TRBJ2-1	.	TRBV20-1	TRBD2	TGCAGTGCTTCCGGGACTAGCGGGAGGGCTGATGAGCAGTTCTTC	CSASGTSGRADEQFF
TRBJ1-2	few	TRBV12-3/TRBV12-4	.	TGTGCCAGCAGTTTTGTCGGACAGCTCTATGGCTACACCTTC	CASSFVGQLYGYTF
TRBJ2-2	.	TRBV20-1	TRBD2	TGCAGTGCTAGAGCCCTAGCGGGAGTTCACACCGGGGAGCTGTTTTTT	CSARALAGVHTGELFF
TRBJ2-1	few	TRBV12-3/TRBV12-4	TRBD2	TGTGCCAGCAGTTTATCCTTAAGCGGGAGCTCCTACAATGAGCAGTTCTTC	CASSLSLSGSSYNEQFF
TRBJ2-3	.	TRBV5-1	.	TGCGCCAGCAGCTTGGTGTCGACTACCACAGATACGCAGTATTTT	CASSLVSTTTDTQYF
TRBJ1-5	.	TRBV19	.	TGTGCCAGTAGTATAGGTCCAAGCAATCAGCCCCAGCATTTT	CASSIGPSNQPQHF
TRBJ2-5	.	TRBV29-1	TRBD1	TGCAGCGCCAATCCGGACAGGACCCGGGAGACCCAGTACTTC	CSANPDRTRETQYF
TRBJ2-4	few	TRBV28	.	TGTGCCGGTCGACAGAAAAACATTCAGTACTTC	CAGRQKNIQYF
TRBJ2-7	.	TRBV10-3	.	TGTGCCATCTCGGTAGAAACCTACGAGCAGTACTTC	CAISVETYEQYF
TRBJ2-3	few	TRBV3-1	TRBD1	TGTGCCAGCAGCCAAGTCCGGACAGGTTTGCCCACAGATACGCAGTATTTT	CASSQVRTGLPTDTQYF
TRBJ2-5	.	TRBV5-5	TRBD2	TGTGCCAGCACCCGGGTGGGAGGGCCCCAAGAGACCCAGTACTTC	CASTRVGGPQETQYF
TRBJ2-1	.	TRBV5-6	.	TGTGCCAGCAGCTTGGCCCCGGTTACTTCCTACAATGAGCAGTTCTTC	CASSLAPVTSYNEQFF
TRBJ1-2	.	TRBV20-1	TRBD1	TGCAGTGCTAGAGATGCTGGACAGGGAGGGGACTATGGCTACACCTTC	CSARDAGQGGDYGYTF
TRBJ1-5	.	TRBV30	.	TGTGCCTGGAAGACGGGCAATCAGCCCCAGCATTTT	CAWKTGNQPQHF
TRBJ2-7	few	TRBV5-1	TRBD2	TGCGCCAGCAGCAGATCGGGACTAGCGGATTCCTACGAGCAGTACTTC	CASSRSGLADSYEQYF
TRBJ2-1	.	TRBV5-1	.	TGCGCCAGCAGCTTGGTAATTTCGGGACCGAATGACAATGAGCAGTTCTTC	CASSLVISGPNDNEQFF
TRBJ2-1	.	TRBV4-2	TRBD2	TGTGCCAGCAGCCTTGGGACTAGCGGAGATTACAATGAGCAGTTCTTC	CASSLGTSGDYNEQFF
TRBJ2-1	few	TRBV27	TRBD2	TGTGCCAGCAGGACCCAATTCGGGACTAAAATCAATGAGCAGTTCTTC	CASRTQFGTKINEQFF
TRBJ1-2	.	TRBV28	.	TGTGCCAGCAGTCTAGAGCCCAACTATGGCTACACCTTC	CASSLEPNYGYTF
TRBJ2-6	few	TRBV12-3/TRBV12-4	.	TGTGCCAGCAGTACCCTGACCGGGGCCAACGTCCTGACTTTC	CASSTLTGANVLTF
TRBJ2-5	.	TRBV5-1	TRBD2	TGCGCCAGCGGCCTTGGGAGGGCCCGGGTGGAGACCCAGTACTTC	CASGLGRARVETQYF
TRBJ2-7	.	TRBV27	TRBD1	TGTGCCAGCAGTCCCACCGGGACAGGGACCTACGAGCAGTACTTC	CASSPTGTGTYEQYF
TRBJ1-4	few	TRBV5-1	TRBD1	TGCGCCAGCAGCGGACAGGGATCCGCAACTAATGAAAAACTGTTTTTT	CASSGQGSATNEKLFF
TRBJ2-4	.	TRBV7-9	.	TGTGCCAGCAGCCAGACTTGGACCAAAAACATTCAGTACTTC	CASSQTWTKNIQYF
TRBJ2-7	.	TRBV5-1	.	TGCGCCAGCAGCTTGCCGGAGGGGCGGAGCTCCTACGAGCAGTACTTC	CASSLPEGRSSYEQYF
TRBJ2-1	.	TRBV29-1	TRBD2	TGCAGCGGTAGCGGGAGCTGCTACAATGAGCAGTTCTTC	CSGSGSCYNEQFF
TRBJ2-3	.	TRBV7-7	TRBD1	TGTGCCAGCAGCTTAGCGGTGTGGACAGGGGGCCGCACAGATACGCAGTATTTT	CASSLAVWTGGRTDTQYF
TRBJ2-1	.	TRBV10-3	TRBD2	TGTGCCATCACTCAGCGGGAGGGGATGGAGCAGTTCTTC	CAITQREGMEQFF
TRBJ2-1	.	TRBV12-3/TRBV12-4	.	TGTGCCAGCTTGACTGGAGGGCTGGAAAACAATGAGCAGTTCTTC	CASLTGGLENNEQFF
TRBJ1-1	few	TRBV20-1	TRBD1	TGCAGTGCTAGATATGACAGGGGGCGTGGGACTGAAGCTTTCTTT	CSARYDRGRGTEAFF
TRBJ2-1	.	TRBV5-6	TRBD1	TGTGCCAGCAGCCAGACAGGGGGCATCCTCAATGAGCAGTTCTTC	CASSQTGGILNEQFF
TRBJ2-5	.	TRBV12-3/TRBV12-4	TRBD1	TGTGCCAGCAGGCTCGGGGACAGCTACCAAGAGACCCAGTACTTC	CASRLGDSYQETQYF
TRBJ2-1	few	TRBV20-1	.	TGCAGTGCTAGGCTCCCACGGCTGGGCAATGAGCAGTTCTTC	CSARLPRLGNEQFF
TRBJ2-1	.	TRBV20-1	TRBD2	TGCAGTGCTGCCGGGACTAGCTTTATGAATGAGCAGTTCTTC	CSAAGTSFMNEQFF
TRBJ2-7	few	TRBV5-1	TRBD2	TGCGCCAGCAGCTTTTACGCGGGAGGCTCTTTCCACGAGCAGTACTTC	CASSFYAGGSFHEQYF
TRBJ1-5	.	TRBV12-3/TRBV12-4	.	TGTGCCAGCAGTTTAGACGGCCCCCAGCCCCAGCATTTT	CASSLDGPQPQHF
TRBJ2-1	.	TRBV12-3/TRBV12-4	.	TGTGCCAGCAGTTTCGGGGACGGACGGGATGAGCAGTTCTTC	CASSFGDGRDEQFF
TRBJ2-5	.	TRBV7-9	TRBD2	TGTGCCAGCAGCTTAACTAGCGGAGAGACCCAGTACTTC	CASSLTSGETQYF
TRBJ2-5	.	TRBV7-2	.	TGTGCCAGCAGCTTGGGCGGACAGACGTACCAAGAGACCCAGTACTTC	CASSLGGQTYQETQYF
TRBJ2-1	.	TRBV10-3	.	TGTGCCATCAGTGAGGGGGAGAATGAGCAGTTCTTC	CAISEGENEQFF
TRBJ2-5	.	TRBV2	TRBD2	TGTGCCAGCCAGAAGGGACTAGCGGGAGCCAAGCAAGAGACCCAGTACTTC	CASQKGLAGAKQETQYF
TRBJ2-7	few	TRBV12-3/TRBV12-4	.	TGTGCCAGCAGTCCCGCGGTTGTGGGGCTGGACGAGCAGTACTTC	CASSPAVVGLDEQYF
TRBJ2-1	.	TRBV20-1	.	TGCAGTGCTAGCAGGAATCTTTACACGGGTGAGCAGTTCTTC	CSASRNLYTGEQFF
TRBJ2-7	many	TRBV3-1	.	TGTGCCAGCAGCCAGCTACCCTACGAGCAGTACTTC	CASSQLPYEQYF
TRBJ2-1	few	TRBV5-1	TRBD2	TGCGCCGCCCGGGAAGGGACTAAGAATGAGCAGTTCTTC	CAAREGTKNEQFF